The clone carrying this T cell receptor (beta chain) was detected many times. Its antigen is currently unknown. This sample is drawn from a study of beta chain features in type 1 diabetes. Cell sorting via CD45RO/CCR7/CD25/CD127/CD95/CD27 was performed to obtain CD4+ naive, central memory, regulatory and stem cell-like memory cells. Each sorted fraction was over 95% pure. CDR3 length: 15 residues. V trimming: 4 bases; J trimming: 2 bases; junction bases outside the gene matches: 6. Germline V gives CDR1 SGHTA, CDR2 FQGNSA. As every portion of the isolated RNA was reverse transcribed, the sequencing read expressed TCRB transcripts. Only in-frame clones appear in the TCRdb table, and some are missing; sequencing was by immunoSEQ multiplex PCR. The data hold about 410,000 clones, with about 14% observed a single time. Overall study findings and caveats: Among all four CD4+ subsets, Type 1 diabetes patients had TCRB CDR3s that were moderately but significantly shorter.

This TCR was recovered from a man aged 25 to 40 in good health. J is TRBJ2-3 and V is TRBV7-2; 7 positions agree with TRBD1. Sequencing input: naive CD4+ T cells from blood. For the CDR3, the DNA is TGTGCCAGCAGCTCGACAGGGTCAGCCACAGATACGCAGTATTTT. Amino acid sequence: CASSSTGSATDTQYF. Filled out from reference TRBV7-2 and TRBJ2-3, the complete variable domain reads GAGVSQSPSNKVTEKGKDVELRCDPISGHTALYWYRQSLGQGLEFLIYFQGNSAPDKSGLPSDRFSAERTGGSVSTLTIQRTQQEDSAVYLCASSSTGSATDTQYFGPGTRLTVL.